The source of this T cell receptor beta chain is a study of T cells after yellow fever vaccination. Overall study findings and caveats: Weaker overall was a secondary response that nonetheless peaked faster, on day 5 versus 15.

TCRdb ran MiXCR on the 5' RACE reads and lists one entry per CDR3 protein. This repertoire shows some 400,000 distinct CDR3 sequences, approximately 18% found once; its top ten account for about a sixth. On this clonotype: Its specificity is not known.

This specimen was PBMCs, taken before the yellow fever booster vaccination. The sequence derives from a man aged 18 to 29 who received the YFV17D yellow fever vaccine.

This CDR3 is CASSQGVTPTRETQYF. The DNA for the CDR3 is TGCGCCAGCAGCCAAGGTGTGACTCCAACCAGAGAGACCCAGTACTTC. V is TRBV4-1 and J is TRBJ2-5, with D unresolved. There are 16 residues in the CDR3. Per germline, CDR1 MGHRA and CDR2 YSYEKL. Between the trimmed V and J ends, which lost 1 base and 4 bases, there was a span of 16 bases.